This is a list of T cell receptor beta chains from one sample in a study of T cell responses to AZD1222 COVID-19 vaccine. The data were produced by immunoSEQ multiplex PCR, yet TCRdb's version contains in-frame clones alone and is incomplete. The sample contains some 140,000 clones, roughly 86% of which appear only once. The specimen comprised peripheral blood, sampled 28 days after the second AZD1222 dose. All receptors come from an adult who received the AZD1222 COVID-19 vaccine. The CDR3 runs from the conserved cysteine through the conserved F or W. The order of the fields is CDR3 length, D gene, V gene, clone size, J gene, CDR3 protein, CDR3 DNA. A D gene is named only where the DNA matches it firmly. Clone size is shown for a subset of rows, as once, few, many or a class of expanded clone.

len: 14; d_gene: NA; v_gene: TRBV6-1; abundance: NA; j_gene: TRBJ1-5; CDR3aa: CASSEEASNQPQHF; CDR3nt: TGTGCCAGCAGTGAAGAGGCAAGCAATCAGCCCCAGCATTTT
len: 14; d_gene: TRBD1; v_gene: TRBV5-4; abundance: once; j_gene: TRBJ2-5; CDR3aa: CASSQQGAEETQYF; CDR3nt: TGTGCCAGCAGTCAGCAGGGGGCAGAGGAGACCCAGTACTTC
len: 15; d_gene: TRBD2; v_gene: TRBV5-4; abundance: NA; j_gene: TRBJ2-1; CDR3aa: CAIPGGRGAYNEQFF; CDR3nt: TGTGCCATCCCTGGGGGGCGGGGGGCCTACAATGAGCAGTTCTTC
len: 15; d_gene: NA; v_gene: TRBV30; abundance: NA; j_gene: TRBJ1-5; CDR3aa: CAWSRATPTNQPQHF; CDR3nt: TGTGCCTGGAGTCGGGCGACGCCTACAAATCAGCCCCAGCATTTT
len: 18; d_gene: TRBD1; v_gene: TRBV2; abundance: NA; j_gene: TRBJ1-2; CDR3aa: CASTYGPGQGFRDYGYTF; CDR3nt: TGTGCCAGCACCTATGGGCCGGGACAGGGATTCCGAGACTATGGCTACACCTTC
len: 16; d_gene: TRBD1; v_gene: TRBV10-1; abundance: NA; j_gene: TRBJ1-6; CDR3aa: CASILRGRSYNSPLHF; CDR3nt: TGCGCCAGCATCCTCAGGGGGCGCTCCTATAATTCACCCCTCCACTTT
len: 13; d_gene: TRBD1; v_gene: TRBV18; abundance: NA; j_gene: TRBJ1-2; CDR3aa: CASSPGQDYGYTF; CDR3nt: TGTGCCAGCTCACCCGGACAGGACTATGGCTACACCTTC
len: 14; d_gene: NA; v_gene: TRBV29-1; abundance: NA; j_gene: TRBJ1-1; CDR3aa: CSFNIPLMNTEAFF; CDR3nt: TGCAGCTTCAATATTCCCCTTATGAACACTGAAGCTTTCTTT
len: 14; d_gene: NA; v_gene: TRBV6-5; abundance: NA; j_gene: TRBJ1-2; CDR3aa: CASSYLTSGGGYTF; CDR3nt: TGTGCCAGCAGTTACCTGACATCCGGGGGGGGCTACACCTTC
len: 14; d_gene: NA; v_gene: TRBV5-4; abundance: NA; j_gene: TRBJ1-2; CDR3aa: CASSPGQSNYGYTF; CDR3nt: TGTGCCAGCAGTCCTGGACAGTCTAACTATGGCTACACCTTC
len: 15; d_gene: NA; v_gene: TRBV7-3; abundance: NA; j_gene: TRBJ2-2; CDR3aa: CASTDGGSRAGELFF; CDR3nt: TGTGCCAGCACGGACGGAGGATCGAGGGCCGGGGAGCTGTTTTTT
len: 14; d_gene: NA; v_gene: TRBV9; abundance: NA; j_gene: TRBJ1-1; CDR3aa: CASSALEGQTEAFF; CDR3nt: TGTGCCAGCAGCGCCCTAGAGGGGCAGACTGAAGCTTTCTTT
len: 17; d_gene: TRBD1; v_gene: TRBV24-1; abundance: few; j_gene: TRBJ2-4; CDR3aa: CATSDRGTGKGKNIQYF; CDR3nt: TGTGCCACCAGTGACCGCGGGACAGGGAAGGGCAAAAACATTCAGTACTTC
len: 14; d_gene: NA; v_gene: TRBV5-1; abundance: NA; j_gene: TRBJ1-4; CDR3aa: CASSVGASNEKLFF; CDR3nt: TGCGCCAGCAGCGTAGGGGCTTCAAATGAAAAACTGTTTTTT
len: 13; d_gene: NA; v_gene: TRBV5-8; abundance: few; j_gene: TRBJ2-7; CDR3aa: CASSLVRENEQYF; CDR3nt: TGTGCCAGCAGCTTGGTGAGGGAAAACGAGCAGTACTTC
len: 11; d_gene: NA; v_gene: TRBV3-1/TRBV3-2; abundance: NA; j_gene: TRBJ1-2; CDR3aa: CASSDLDGYTF; CDR3nt: TGTGCCAGCAGCGATCTCGATGGCTACACCTTC
len: 15; d_gene: NA; v_gene: TRBV20-1; abundance: NA; j_gene: TRBJ1-3; CDR3aa: CSASGTSRSGNTIYF; CDR3nt: TGCAGTGCTAGTGGTACATCCCGCTCTGGAAACACCATATATTTT